The 8 T cell receptor beta chains below all came from one sample that was sequenced in a study of T cells after yellow fever vaccination. TCRdb processed the 5' RACE reads anew with MiXCR; each CDR3 protein has one entry. Altogether about 500,000 distinct CDR3 sequences are present, around 17% being singletons, with the ten largest covering approximately 15%. This specimen consisted of PBMCs, obtained 4 to 6 days after the first yellow fever vaccination. The origin of the receptors is a man aged 18 to 30 who received the YFV17D yellow fever vaccine.

This clonotype was counted a few times. V and J are TRBV6-1 and TRBJ2-5; possible D gene TRBD2, 6 bases. Germline CDR1 MNHNS, CDR2 SASEGT. The CDR3 runs to 13 residues. V gave up 8 bases and J gave up 0 bases, with 10 bases separating them. The CDR3: CASGGENQETQYF. The DNA for the CDR3 is TGTGCCAGCGGAGGGGAGAACCAAGAGACCCAGTACTTC.

In this sample, this clonotype turned up a few times. This rearrangement joins TRBV5-1 to TRBJ1-5; 9 nucleotides line up with TRBD1. CDR3 length: 15 amino acids. Germline assignment: CDR1 SGHRS and CDR2 YFSETQ. With V trimmed by 1 base and J by 5 bases, 4 bases remained unmatched. The CDR3 sequence: CASSLTGGRDQPQHF. As DNA, the CDR3 is TGCGCCAGCAGCTTGACAGGGGGCCGGGATCAGCCCCAGCATTTT. The full variable domain, in which reference TRBV5-1 and TRBJ1-5 provide the parts outside the CDR3, is KAGVTQTPRYLIKTRGQQVTLSCSPISGHRSVSWYQQTPGQGLQFLFEYFSETQRNKGNFPGRFSGRQFSNSRSEMNVSTLELGDSALYLCASSLTGGRDQPQHFGDGTRLSIL.

This clonotype came up once. The chain uses TRBV6-1 and TRBJ2-6; either TRBD1 or TRBD2 may fit D (5 bases each). Trimming left V 7 bases short and J 4 bases short, with 8 bases between. This CDR3 comprises 13 residues. Germline V gene lookup returns CDR1 MNHNS and CDR2 SASEGT. The CDR3 reads CASKGTGANVLTF. CDR3 bases: TGTGCCAGCAAAGGGACGGGGGCCAACGTCCTGACTTTC.

This clonotype occurred a few times. The chain has TRBV5-1 and TRBJ2-3, with 7 bases matching TRBD1. The CDR3 contains 14 residues. The V gene end was trimmed by 4 bases and the J gene end by 2 bases; junction bases not matched to a gene: 4. Germline V lookup: CDR1 SGHRS, CDR2 YFSETQ. The CDR3 region is CASSVGQFTDTQYF. In nucleotides, the CDR3 is TGCGCCAGCAGCGTGGGACAGTTCACAGATACGCAGTATTTT.

This clonotype was seen many times. The genes are TRBV5-1 and TRBJ2-1; D call uncertain. V shed 0 bases and J shed 7 bases, with 8 bases lying between them. The CDR3 has 13 residues. From germline, CDR1 is SGHRS and CDR2 YFSETQ. DNA of the CDR3: TGCGCCAGCAGCTTGGCGGGCTCAAATGAGCAGTTCTTC. Translation: CASSLAGSNEQFF.

This rearrangement joins TRBV4-1 to TRBJ2-7; D ambiguous. The CDR3 runs to 14 residues. Between the trimmed V and J ends, which lost 1 base and 3 bases, there was a span of 10 bases. Germline V CDR1 and CDR2: MGHRA, YSYEKL. In nucleotides, the CDR3 is TGCGCCAGCAGCCAAGTAGGCAGGCTCTACGAGCAGTACTTC. This encodes CASSQVGRLYEQYF.

In its sample, this clonotype was seen a few times. The V call is TRBV6-1, the J call TRBJ1-1; D not resolved. From germline, CDR1 is MNHNS and CDR2 SASEGT. The CDR3 has 14 residues. CDR3 nucleotide sequence: TGTGCGACCGGGGTAGACAAGTTGAACACTGAAGCTTTCTTT. This encodes CATGVDKLNTEAFF.

This clonotype was seen a few times. This chain's CDR3 is CAISEERTGVYEQYF. Written as DNA, the CDR3 is TGTGCCATCAGTGAGGAGAGGACAGGGGTTTACGAGCAGTACTTC. The V call is TRBV10-3, the J call TRBJ2-7; 9 nucleotides align to TRBD1. The CDR3 runs 15 residues. The V gene's germline CDR1 is ENHRY and CDR2 SYGVKD. V was clipped by 2 bases and J by 4 bases; unmatched bases: 6.